One sample yielded the 27 T cell receptor beta chains listed below, sequenced in a study of regulatory T cells in long-lasting Graves disease. The time point was: newly diagnosed GD, antithyroid drugs for less than 3 months. PBMC RNA served as the TCR library source. Library construction for TCR beta used iRepertoire HTBI primers and Arm-PCR of CDR3 regions. TCRdb re-derived calls from the multiplex PCR reads in MiXCR, one entry per CDR3 protein. The sample shows about 420,000 distinct CDR3 sequences, 16% of them seen only once. These same records also appear under a second study, on T cells in Graves' hyperthyroidism and ophthalmopathy.

The sample here was peripheral blood mononuclear cells (PBMCs), taken at new diagnosis, from a patient treated with antithyroid drugs. These receptors were taken from a woman under 30 with Graves disease.

The genes are TRBV29-1 and TRBJ2-1; weak D call: TRBD2 (7 bases). The CDR3 is 15 residues long. Trimming removed 4 bases from V and 4 bases from J, with 17 bases in between. Per the germline V gene, CDR1 is SQVTM and CDR2 is ANQGSEA. In DNA, the CDR3 is TGCAGCGTTGTTAAGAGGGGGGGCGAGTACAATGAGCAGTTCTTC. Encoded protein: CSVVKRGGEYNEQFF.

This clonotype was observed a few times. CDR3 nucleotides: TGCAGCGCTCAAGTCACCGAGACTAGCGGGAGGTCCTACAATGAGCAGTTCTTC. The encoded protein is CSAQVTETSGRSYNEQFF. The chain links TRBV29-1 to TRBJ2-1; 13 positions agree with TRBD2. After removal of 7 bases from V and 1 base from J, the junction contained 13 bases not matched to a gene. In germline, CDR1 is SQVTM, CDR2 ANQGSEA. The CDR3 sequence is 18 residues long.

The chain carries TRBV6-5 and TRBJ2-7; D tentatively fits TRBD1 or TRBD2 (5 bases each). V lost 0 bases, J lost 2 bases, and 20 bases lay in between. CDR1 and CDR2 from the germline V gene are MNHEY and SVGAGI. CDR3 size: 18 residues. As DNA, the CDR3 is TGTGCCAGCAGTTACTCCGGGACGGATGATCGAGTGGCCTACGAGCAGTACTTC. Its translation: CASSYSGTDDRVAYEQYF.

Ten or more counts support this clonotype. The chain employs TRBV12-3 or TRBV12-4 and TRBJ1-2; D is uncertain. The V end lost 6 bases, the J end lost 5 bases, and 19 bases lay between the germline ends. This CDR3 comprises 15 residues. The CDR3 DNA sequence: TGTGCCAGCAGCCCTAGGGTCTCCTGGGATTATGGCTACACCTTC. Its translation: CASSPRVSWDYGYTF.

This clonotype occurred many times. The chain links TRBV6-9 to TRBJ2-7, with 8 nucleotides matching TRBD2. Germline loops: CDR1 MNHGY, CDR2 SVAAGI. The ends lost 3 bases at V and 4 bases at J; junction bases unmatched: 8. This CDR3 spans 15 amino acids. In DNA form, the CDR3 reads TGTGCCAGCAGTTACTCAACGGGAGGGCCTTACGAGCAGTACTTC. Protein: CASSYSTGGPYEQYF.

Points on this clonotype: Since a far larger clone is one base different, this is likely a read error. The J gene is TRBJ2-7, the V gene TRBV11-1; TRBD2 matches 7 bases. The last part of the DNA fits TRBJ2-3 better; the J call may be wrong. Germline V gene sequence: CDR1 SGHAT, CDR2 FQDESV (reference sequence). CDR3 length: 17 residues. CDR3 region: CASSLDPPGGYTDMQYF. The DNA of the CDR3 is TGTGCCAGCAGCTTAGATCCTCCGGGAGGCTACACAGATATGCAGTATTTT.

V is TRBV5-1 and J is TRBJ2-7; perhaps TRBD2 as D (6 bases). The CDR3 runs to 15 residues. Trimming removed 0 bases at V and 4 bases at J, with 14 bases between. CDR1 SGHRS and CDR2 YFSETQ come from the germline V gene. The CDR3 protein is CASSLGLDPLYEQYF. The CDR3, as DNA: TGCGCCAGCAGCTTGGGACTAGACCCTTTATACGAGCAGTACTTC.

This clonotype has only a few counts. V usage is TRBV28 and J usage is TRBJ2-3; 9 positions match TRBD1. The germline gives CDR1 MDHEN, CDR2 SYDVKM. CDR3 length: 15 amino acids. V was pared by 4 bases and J by 2 bases, with 4 bases of the junction left unmatched. Here the CDR3 reads CASSSGTGHTDTQYF. The CDR3 DNA is TGTGCCAGCAGTTCCGGGACAGGGCACACAGATACGCAGTATTTT.

This clonotype was detected only a few times. V is TRBV15 and J is TRBJ1-2; 7 nucleotides align to TRBD1. Looked up from germline, CDR1 is LNHNV and CDR2 is YYDKDF (reference sequence). With V trimmed by 0 bases and J by 4 bases, 8 bases remained unmatched. The CDR3 runs 16 residues. CDR3 DNA sequence: TGTGCCACCAGCAGAGACCGGGACAGCGGGCCCTATGGCTACACCTTC. As protein: CATSRDRDSGPYGYTF.

Of note for this clonotype: Since a much larger clone is just one base distant, this may be a read error. This sequence joins TRBV6-5 and TRBJ2-5, with 7 bases aligning to TRBD2. The CDR3 totals 16 residues. CDR1 is MNHEY, CDR2 SVGAGI, per germline. The J segment lost 7 bases and the V segment lost 2 bases, leaving 13 bases of the junction unmatched. CDR3 sequence (DNA): TGTGCCAGCAGTTACCCTACGGGAGGTTGTAGTATGACCCAGTACTTC. It yields the protein CASSYPTGGCSMTQYF.

This clonotype was found many times. The rearrangement links TRBV7-2 to TRBJ1-1; 7 bases line up with TRBD1. V trimming: 5 bases; J trimming: 5 bases; junction bases outside the gene matches: 11. The CDR3 spans 15 residues. Germline CDR1 SGHTA, CDR2 FQGNSA. Here the CDR3 DNA reads TGTGCCAGCAGCGTACAGGGGTTTATAGGGACTGAAGCTTTCTTT. Translation gives CASSVQGFIGTEAFF.

The chain is built from TRBV18 and TRBJ1-1; the D is unclear. V was cut by 0 bases and J by 2 bases, with 19 bases left in between. The CDR3 covers 18 residues. Germline CDR1 is KGHSH and CDR2 is LQKENI. CDR3 amino acids: CASSPPNTDGMRNTEAFF. For the CDR3, the DNA is TGTGCCAGCTCACCACCCAATACGGACGGGATGAGAAACACTGAAGCTTTCTTT.

The chain joins TRBV5-1 to TRBJ2-7; D unresolved. Trimming cost V 4 bases and J 2 bases, with 7 bases left between them. CDR1 is SGHRS and CDR2 is YFSETQ in the germline V gene. This CDR3 has 12 residues. CDR3 in DNA: TGCGCCAGCAGCCCCAATACCTACGAGCAGTACTTC. Translated, it gives CASSPNTYEQYF.

This chain uses TRBV12-3 or TRBV12-4 with TRBJ1-5; 9 bases are shared with TRBD1. The V gene end was trimmed by 5 bases and the J gene end by 2 bases; junction bases not matched to a gene: 7. CDR3 size: 16 residues. The CDR3 loop reads CASSRDRVGGNQPQHF. The CDR3, as DNA: TGTGCCAGCAGTCGGGACAGGGTCGGTGGCAATCAGCCCCAGCATTTT.

This clonotype has a count of ten or more. The rearrangement uses TRBV7-2 and TRBJ2-1; 9 nucleotides line up with TRBD2. With V trimmed by 1 base and J by 4 bases, 8 bases remained unmatched. Germline V gene data show CDR1 as SGHTA and CDR2 as FQGNSA. This CDR3 is 17 amino acids long. In nucleotides, the CDR3 is TGTGCCAGCAGCTTAGAGTCGCGACTAGCGGTTTACAATGAGCAGTTCTTC. Amino acid sequence: CASSLESRLAVYNEQFF.

This clonotype was counted ten times or more. The rearrangement links TRBV11-1 to TRBJ1-2; maybe TRBD1 (5 bases). The V end was cut by 6 bases, the J end by 4 bases, with 15 bases between. This CDR3 contains 14 residues. Germline CDR1 is SGHAT and CDR2 is FQDESV (reference sequence). In DNA, the CDR3 is TGTGCCAGCAGGCCATACGACCAGGGCTATGGCTACACCTTC. Translation: CASRPYDQGYGYTF.

The sample holds a few counts of this clonotype. A far larger clone lies a single base away; this is likely a read error. Since no conserved phenylalanine or tryptophan closes the CDR3, a read error is the likely cause. The chain carries TRBV11-1 and TRBJ2-5; D is undetermined. V gave up 2 bases and J gave up 3 bases, with 1 base separating them. The CDR3 length is 11 residues. Germline values: CDR1 SGHAT, CDR2 FQDESV (reference sequence). In DNA form, the CDR3 reads TGTGCCAGCAGCTTAAAAGAGACCCAGTACCTC. It is translated as CASSLKETQYL.

Comments on this clonotype: A much larger clone differs by one base, so this may be a read error. The chain carries TRBV20-1 and TRBJ2-1, with TRBD2 matching over 9 bases. Germline V CDR1 and CDR2: DFQATT, SNEGSKA (reference sequence). The J segment lost 5 bases and the V segment lost 1 base, leaving 9 bases of the junction unmatched. The CDR3 has 16 residues. The CDR3 DNA sequence: TGCAGTGCTAGAGTGCGGAGCGGGAGGACCCACAATGAGCAGTTCTTC. Encoded protein: CSARVRSGRTHNEQFF.

The CDR3 sequence: CASGGYTDTQYF. CDR3 DNA: TGTGCCAGCGGGGGGTACACAGATACGCAGTATTTT. The chain couples TRBV6-1 to TRBJ2-3, with a tentative D call TRBD2 (6 bases). The CDR3 sequence is 12 residues long. Trimming took 8 bases from V and 2 from J, leaving 8 bases between them. Germline V lookup: CDR1 MNHNS, CDR2 SASEGT.

This clonotype was counted at least ten times. This chain links TRBV20-1 with TRBJ2-1, with 11 bases lining up with TRBD2. V lost 0 bases, J lost 6 bases, and 7 bases stayed unmatched. CDR3 length: 16 amino acids. CDR1 is DFQATT and CDR2 is SNEGSKA in the germline V gene (reference sequence). In nucleotides, the CDR3 is TGCAGTGCTAGAGAGGCGGCTAGCGGGAGGTTCAATGAGCAGTTCTTC. It codes for CSAREAASGRFNEQFF.

This clonotype was seen at least ten times. The chain uses TRBV3-1 and TRBJ1-1; D gene uncertain. The CDR3 spans 13 residues. CDR1 is LGHDT, CDR2 YNNKEL, per germline (reference sequence). V was clipped by 1 base and J by 7 bases, with 10 bases between them. In nucleotides, the CDR3 is TGTGCCAGCAGCCAAGGAGGCAAGGATGAAGCTTTCTTT. Translation: CASSQGGKDEAFF.

This clonotype showed up many times. CDR3 DNA sequence: TGTGCCAGCAGCCCTTTGGACAGCACAGATACGCAGTATTTT. Translated: CASSPLDSTDTQYF. V is TRBV12-3 or TRBV12-4 and J is TRBJ2-3; the D is unclear. The CDR3 contains 14 residues. V lost 6 bases and J lost 0, with 10 bases in between.

The V call is TRBV10-2, the J call TRBJ2-7; 11 bases line up with TRBD2. V trimming: 6 bases; J trimming: 4 bases; junction bases outside the gene matches: 8. Germline lookup yields CDR1 WSHSY and CDR2 SAAADI. The CDR3 has 15 residues. This CDR3 reads CASRALAGGSYEQYF. The CDR3 DNA follows: TGCGCCAGCAGAGCCCTAGCGGGAGGTTCGTACGAGCAGTACTTC.

A few counts support this clonotype. The rearrangement links TRBV20-1 to TRBJ2-6; D possibly corresponds to TRBD2 (6 bases). CDR1 and CDR2 from the germline V gene are DFQATT and SNEGSKA (reference sequence). V lost 4 bases and J 1 base, leaving 11 bases between the germline ends. The CDR3 extends over 15 amino acids. The CDR3 DNA reads TGCAGTGCTACCGCCGGGACTTCTGGGGCCAACGTCCTGACTTTC. Translation: CSATAGTSGANVLTF.

This chain uses TRBV29-1 with TRBJ2-7, with 7 bases aligning to TRBD2. Per germline, CDR1 SQVTM and CDR2 ANQGSEA. The CDR3 has 12 residues. Losses at the gene ends were 5 bases for V and 6 bases for J; bases not matched to a gene: 7. CDR3 amino acids: CSVFWGGGEQYF. CDR3 DNA: TGCAGCGTTTTTTGGGGGGGGGGCGAGCAGTACTTC.

The chain employs TRBV6-9 and TRBJ2-7; D unclear. The CDR3 is 11 residues long. The V gene lost 3 bases and the J gene lost 7 bases, with 7 bases spanning the gap. Germline V CDR1 and CDR2: MNHGY, SVAAGI. CDR3 sequence (DNA): TGTGCCAGCAGTTACGCTACAGAGCAGTACTTC. The encoded protein is CASSYATEQYF.

In this sample, this clonotype turned up a few times. V is TRBV7-8 and J is TRBJ2-5; the D call may be TRBD1 or TRBD2 (5 bases each). The germline V gene encodes CDR1 SGHVS and CDR2 FQNEAQ. CDR3 size: 14 residues. V was clipped by 4 bases and J by 3 bases, with 12 bases between them. CDR3 bases: TGTGCCAGCAGCTCAGGGACCGTGGAAGAGACCCAGTACTTC. Amino acids: CASSSGTVEETQYF.